A single T cell receptor beta chain is shown here with its context. The V and J ends lost 4 bases and 7 bases respectively, with 8 bases between them. The CDR3 is made up of 11 amino acids. Germline CDR1 is SGHDT and CDR2 is YYEEEE. The assay was immunoSEQ multiplex PCR, and TCRdb's table has in-frame clones only and misses some. The repertoire consists of tens of thousands of clones, with 84% occurring once and the leading ten covering 20% to 25%. This sample stems from a study of OX40 agonist ivuxolimab in advanced cancers. The chain employs TRBV5-6 and TRBJ1-2; D gene uncertain. Here the sequenced sample was CD4+ or CD8+ T cells sorted from blood, taken in a trial of the OX40 agonist ivuxolimab. The sequence was obtained from an adult with an advanced solid tumor such as melanoma, head and neck, liver or kidney cancer. The CDR3 reads CASSAQAGYTF. CDR3 in DNA: TGTGCCAGCAGCGCCCAGGCTGGCTACACCTTC.